The T cell receptor (beta chain) described here comes from a study of beta chain features in type 1 diabetes. At the level of the study: The study found patients and healthy donors alike in age, gender and cell yields.

As concerns this clone: Its antigen is not identified.

V lost 2 bases to trimming and J lost 4 bases; unmatched junction nucleotides: 1. CDR1 and CDR2 from the germline V gene are SGHTA and FQGNSA. The CDR3 totals 14 residues. General study points: Cells with high TCR expression could be over-represented when cDNA is sequenced. TCRB repertoires of naive, central memory and Treg cells appeared more similar among patients than among healthy donors.

Sequenced material consisted of expressed TCRB transcripts (all of the isolated RNA was reverse transcribed). Libraries were prepared by immunoSEQ multiplex PCR; TCRdb keeps only in-frame clonotypes and omits some of them. The sample records some 500,000 clones, about an eighth being singletons. Sorted CD4+ subsets: naive, central memory, regulatory, stem cell-like memory (CD45RO/CCR7/CD25/CD127/CD95/CD27 panel). The gene calls are TRBV7-2 and TRBJ1-1, with 10 bases matching TRBD1. Sequencing was done on a sample of naive CD4+ T cells from blood. This sequence originates from a woman aged 18 to 35 in good health. The CDR3 DNA reads TGTGCCAGCAGCTTACGGACAGGGGGCACTGAAGCTTTCTTT. Its protein product is CASSLRTGGTEAFF. Variable domain in full (rest from reference TRBV7-2 and TRBJ1-1): GAGVSQSPSNKVTEKGKDVELRCDPISGHTALYWYRQSLGQGLEFLIYFQGNSAPDKSGLPSDRFSAERTGGSVSTLTIQRTQQEDSAVYLCASSLRTGGTEAFFGQGTRLTVV.